This TCR beta chain derives from a study of shared clonotypes between healthy human individuals. Findings and caveats of the study: Shared across a handful of donors were about 4.8% of the naive CD4 clonotypes.

This CDR3 is built from 17 residues. V lost 0 bases to trimming and J lost 4 bases, with 19 bases between them. Germline V gene lookup returns CDR1 SGHRS and CDR2 YFSETQ. Remarks on this clone: Its antigen is unknown.

Sequenced by immunoSEQ multiplex PCR; TCRdb stores in-frame clones only, minus some. Of almost 750,000 clones in the sample, 55% to 80% were seen once. This chain connects TRBV5-1 to TRBJ2-5, with D tentatively TRBD2 (5 bases). This TCR derives from a woman aged 30 to 39 in good health. The sequencing input was memory CD4+ T cells sorted from blood. Subset of the sample: CD45RA-negative fraction. CDR3 sequence: CASSLALALPSLETQYF. The CDR3 DNA reads as TGCGCCAGCAGCTTGGCCTTAGCGCTCCCCAGTTTAGAGACCCAGTACTTC.